This T cell receptor (beta chain) was identified during a study of Tregs in tolerant kidney transplant recipients. Clones were read by immunoSEQ multiplex PCR, and TCRdb kept only the in-frame ones, dropping some. Its table records approximately 6,400 clones. Concerning this clone: Its antigen is currently unknown. The read finishes 3 residues shy of the CDR3 end, and the germline J gene is used to complete it.

Related graft donors supplied nonmyeloablative bone marrow transplants, and mixed chimerism was transient. Unstimulated regulatory T cells (CD4+CD25+CD127-), CD4+CD25- non-regulatory cells, CD4 and CD8 cells were FACS-sorted from thawed PBMCs. Study observations and caveats: Few patients were studied, so findings need validation in larger groups.

This CDR3 has 12 residues. Germline V gene sequence: CDR1 SGHTA, CDR2 FQGTGA. V lost 5 bases, J lost 8 bases, and 9 bases lay in between. The sequencing used CD8+ T cells from blood (PBMCs), collected 12 months after the transplant. The chain has TRBV7-3 and TRBJ2-2, with D possibly being TRBD1 (6 bases). The receptor was isolated from a human patient who received a combined kidney and bone marrow transplant. The graft donor may account for some of the T cells. The DNA read from the CDR3 is TGTGCCAGCAGCATCGGGACAGGGGAG. Amino acids: CASSIGTGE. The CDR3 reads in full as CASSIGTGELFF.